The clone carrying this T cell receptor (beta chain) has a count of ten or more. No antigen is known for it. This specimen comes from a study of T cells in Graves' hyperthyroidism and ophthalmopathy. The study, taken as a whole, reports: Onset of ophthalmopathy came a median 6.5 months after the model predicted it. In blood, most of the thyroid clonotypes expanded above 0.001 were also present.

Patients showing uncontrolled infection, other autoimmune disease, pregnancy or lactation were ineligible. RNA transcripts were the template for amplifying TCR beta CDR3 regions. HTBI primers were the set used in a first-round RT-PCR of the TCR CDR3. TCRdb itself ran the multiplex PCR reads through MiXCR, one entry per CDR3 protein. Of 500,000 to 650,000 distinct CDR3 sequences listed, around 20% were seen once; the top ten hold 40% to 50%. This TCR derives from a man aged 35-49 years with Graves' ophthalmopathy. Source material: blood.

For the CDR3, the DNA is TGTGCCAGCAGCTCCCGGACTAGCGGGCAAGAGACCCAGTACTTC. This translates into CASSSRTSGQETQYF. The rearrangement joins TRBV11-1 to TRBJ2-5; 11 bases line up with TRBD2. Germline CDR1 and CDR2: SGHAT and FQDESV (reference sequence). Trimming cost V 4 bases and J 2 bases; bases outside gene matches: 3. This CDR3 spans 15 amino acids.